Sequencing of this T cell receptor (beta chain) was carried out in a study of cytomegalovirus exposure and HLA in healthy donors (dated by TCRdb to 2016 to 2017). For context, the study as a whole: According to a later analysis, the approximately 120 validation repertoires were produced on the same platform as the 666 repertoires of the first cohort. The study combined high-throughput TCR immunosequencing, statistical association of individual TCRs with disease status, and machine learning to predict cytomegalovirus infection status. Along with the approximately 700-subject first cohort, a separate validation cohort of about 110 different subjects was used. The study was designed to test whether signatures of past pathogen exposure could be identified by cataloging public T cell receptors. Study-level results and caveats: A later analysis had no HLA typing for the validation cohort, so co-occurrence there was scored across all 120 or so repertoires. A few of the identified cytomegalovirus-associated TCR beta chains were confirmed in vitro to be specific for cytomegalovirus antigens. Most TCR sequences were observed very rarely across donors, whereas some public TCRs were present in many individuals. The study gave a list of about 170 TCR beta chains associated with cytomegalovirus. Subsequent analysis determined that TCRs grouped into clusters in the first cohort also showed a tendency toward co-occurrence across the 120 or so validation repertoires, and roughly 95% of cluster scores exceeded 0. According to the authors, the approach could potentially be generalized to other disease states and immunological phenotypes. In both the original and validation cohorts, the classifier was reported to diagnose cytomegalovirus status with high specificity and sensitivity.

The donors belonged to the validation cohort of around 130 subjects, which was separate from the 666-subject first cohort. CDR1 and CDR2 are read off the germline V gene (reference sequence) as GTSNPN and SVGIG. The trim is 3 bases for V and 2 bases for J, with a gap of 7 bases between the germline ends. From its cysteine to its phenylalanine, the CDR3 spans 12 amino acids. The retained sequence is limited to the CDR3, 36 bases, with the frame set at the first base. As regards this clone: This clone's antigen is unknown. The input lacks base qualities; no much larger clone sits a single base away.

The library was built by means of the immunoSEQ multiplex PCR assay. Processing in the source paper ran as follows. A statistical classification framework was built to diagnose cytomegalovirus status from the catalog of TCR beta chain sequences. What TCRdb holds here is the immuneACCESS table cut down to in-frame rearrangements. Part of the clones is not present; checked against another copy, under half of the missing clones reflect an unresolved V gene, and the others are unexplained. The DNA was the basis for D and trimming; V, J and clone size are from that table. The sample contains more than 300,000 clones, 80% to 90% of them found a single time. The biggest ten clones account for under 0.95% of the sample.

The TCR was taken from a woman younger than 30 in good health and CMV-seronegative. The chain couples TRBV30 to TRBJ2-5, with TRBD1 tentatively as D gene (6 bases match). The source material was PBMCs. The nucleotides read TGTGCCTGGAGCCAGGGGCAAGAGACCCAGTACTTC. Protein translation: CAWSQGQETQYF.